This T cell receptor (beta chain) was recorded in a study of beta chain features in type 1 diabetes. Expressed TCRB transcripts got sequenced, as all isolated RNA was reverse transcribed. The assay was immunoSEQ multiplex PCR, and TCRdb's table has in-frame clones only and misses some. This table holds about 350,000 clones, about 20% found once. Stem cell-like memory, regulatory, central memory and naive CD4+ cells were sorted via CD45RO/CCR7/CD25/CD127/CD95/CD27. Sample: naive CD4+ T cells from blood. The receptor was derived from a woman aged 18 to 35 in good health.

This CDR3 is CSVQGSSYEQYF. The CDR3 DNA follows: TGCAGCGTTCAGGGAAGCTCCTACGAGCAGTACTTC. The chain recombines TRBV29-1 with TRBJ2-7; D possibly corresponds to TRBD1 (5 bases). V shed 5 bases and J shed 0 bases, with 8 bases lying between them. Germline V CDR1 and CDR2: SQVTM, ANQGSEA. This CDR3 region has 12 residues.